Described below is a single T cell receptor beta chain sequence and its context. Measured with immunoSEQ multiplex PCR; TCRdb has only the in-frame clones, and not every one. The table shows over 110,000 clones, with under 95% occurring only once. This specimen comes from a study of T cell responses to AZD1222 COVID-19 vaccine. Trimming cost V 5 bases and J 5 bases; bases outside gene matches: 9. Germline CDR1 reads LNHDA; CDR2 reads SQIVND (reference sequence). The CDR3 spans 15 residues. The origin of this receptor is an adult in good health. Sequenced here: peripheral blood, sampled on day 0 of AZD1222 vaccination. The gene calls are TRBV19 and TRBJ2-5; 9 nucleotides match TRBD1. The chain's CDR3 is CASSPPGQGEETQYF. The CDR3 DNA reads TGTGCCAGTAGTCCCCCGGGACAGGGCGAGGAGACCCAGTACTTC.